This T cell receptor (beta chain) was retrieved from a study of early stage breast cancer tumors. Comment on this clone: The antigen is not known.

The junction had 6 bases not matched to a gene; V was cut back by 6 bases and J by 9 bases. This CDR3 contains 13 residues. The germline V gene has CDR1 MNHNY and CDR2 SVGAGI (reference sequence). Study results and limitations: Compared with adjacent normal breast, tumors showed around 2.5-fold denser, more clonal T cells.

Each sample had two DNA replicates, roughly 0.48 ug blood or roughly 1.6 ug tissue. Generated by immunoSEQ multiplex PCR, the TCRdb table keeps only in-frame clones and is missing some. The table includes tens of thousands of clones, more than 65% detected once. The chain uses TRBV6-6 and TRBJ2-5, with TRBD2 identical over 11 bases. The source material was blood. The source of this sequence is a person aged 55 to 75 with breast cancer. The CDR3 sequence is CASRLAGGRAQYF. The CDR3 DNA sequence: TGTGCCAGCAGGCTAGCGGGGGGCCGGGCCCAGTACTTC.